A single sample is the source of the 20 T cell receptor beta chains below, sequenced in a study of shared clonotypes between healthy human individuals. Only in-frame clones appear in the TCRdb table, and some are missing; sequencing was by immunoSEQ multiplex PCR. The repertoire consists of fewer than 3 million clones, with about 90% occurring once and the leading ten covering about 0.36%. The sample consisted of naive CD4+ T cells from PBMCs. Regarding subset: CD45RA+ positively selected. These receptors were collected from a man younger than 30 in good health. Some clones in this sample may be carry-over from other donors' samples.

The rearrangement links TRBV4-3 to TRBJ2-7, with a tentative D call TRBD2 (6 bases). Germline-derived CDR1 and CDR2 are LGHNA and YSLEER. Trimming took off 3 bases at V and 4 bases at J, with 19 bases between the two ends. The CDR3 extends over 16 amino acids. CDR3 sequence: CASSQRAGTHTYEQYF. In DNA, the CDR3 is TGCGCCAGCAGCCAGAGAGCAGGGACTCACACTTACGAGCAGTACTTC.

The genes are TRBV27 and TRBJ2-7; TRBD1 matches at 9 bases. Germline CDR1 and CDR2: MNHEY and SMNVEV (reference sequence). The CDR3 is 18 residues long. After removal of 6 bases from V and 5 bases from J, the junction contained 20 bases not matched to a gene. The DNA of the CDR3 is TGTGCCAGCAGCCCATCCCGGGTTAGGGACAGGGTGAATAACGAGCAGTACTTC. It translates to CASSPSRVRDRVNNEQYF.

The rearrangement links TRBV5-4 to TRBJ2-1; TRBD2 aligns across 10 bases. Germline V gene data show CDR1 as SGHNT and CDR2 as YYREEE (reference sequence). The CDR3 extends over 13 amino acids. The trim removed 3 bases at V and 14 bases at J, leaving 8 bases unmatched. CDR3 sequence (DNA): TGTGCCAGCAGCTCTATCATCGGGACTAGCGAGTTCTTC. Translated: CASSSIIGTSEFF.

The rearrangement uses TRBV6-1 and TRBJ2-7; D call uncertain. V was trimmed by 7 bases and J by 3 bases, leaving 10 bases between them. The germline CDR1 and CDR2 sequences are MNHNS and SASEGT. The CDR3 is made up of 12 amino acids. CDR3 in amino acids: CASTATGYEQYF. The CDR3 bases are TGTGCCAGCACTGCCACGGGCTACGAGCAGTACTTC.

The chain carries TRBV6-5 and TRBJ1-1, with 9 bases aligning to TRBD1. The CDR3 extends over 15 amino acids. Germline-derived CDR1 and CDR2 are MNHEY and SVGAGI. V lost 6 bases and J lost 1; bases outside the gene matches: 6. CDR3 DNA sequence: TGTGCCAGCAGCCGGGACAGGGTTTCGAACACTGAAGCTTTCTTT. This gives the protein CASSRDRVSNTEAFF.

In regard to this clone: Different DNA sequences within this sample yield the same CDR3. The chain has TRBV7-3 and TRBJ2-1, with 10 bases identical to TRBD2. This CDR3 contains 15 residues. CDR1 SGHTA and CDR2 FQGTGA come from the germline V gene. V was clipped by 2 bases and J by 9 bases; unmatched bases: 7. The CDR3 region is CASSLGLAGAGEQFF. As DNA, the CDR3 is TGTGCCAGCAGCTTAGGGCTAGCGGGAGCCGGTGAGCAGTTCTTC.

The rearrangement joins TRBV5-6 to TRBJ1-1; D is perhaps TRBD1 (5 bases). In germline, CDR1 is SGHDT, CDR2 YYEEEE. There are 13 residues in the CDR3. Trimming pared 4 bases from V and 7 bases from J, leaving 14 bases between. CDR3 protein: CASSHQRQFEAFF. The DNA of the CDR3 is TGTGCCAGCAGCCACCAAAGACAGTTTGAAGCTTTCTTT.

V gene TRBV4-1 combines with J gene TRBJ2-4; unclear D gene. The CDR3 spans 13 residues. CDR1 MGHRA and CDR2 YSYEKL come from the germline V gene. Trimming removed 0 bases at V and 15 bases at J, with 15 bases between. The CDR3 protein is CASSQEVGLPWYF. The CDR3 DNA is TGCGCCAGCAGCCAAGAGGTGGGTTTACCATGGTACTTC.

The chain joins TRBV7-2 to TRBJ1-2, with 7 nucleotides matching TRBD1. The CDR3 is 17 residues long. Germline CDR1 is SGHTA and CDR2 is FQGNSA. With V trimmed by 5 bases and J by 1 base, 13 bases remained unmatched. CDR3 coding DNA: TGTGCCAGCAGCCCACGACAGGGTGAGGGATTTAACTATGGCTACACCTTC. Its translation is CASSPRQGEGFNYGYTF.

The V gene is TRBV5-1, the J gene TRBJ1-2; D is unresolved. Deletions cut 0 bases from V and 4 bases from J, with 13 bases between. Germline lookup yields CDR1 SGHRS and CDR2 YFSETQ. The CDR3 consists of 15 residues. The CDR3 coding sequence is TGCGCCAGCAGCTTGGGTCTGGGTTGGGGCTATGGCTACACCTTC. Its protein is CASSLGLGWGYGYTF.

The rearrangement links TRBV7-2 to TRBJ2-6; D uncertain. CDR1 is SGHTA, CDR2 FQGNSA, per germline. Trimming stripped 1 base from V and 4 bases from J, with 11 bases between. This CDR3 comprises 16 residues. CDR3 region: CASSLVYSAGANVLTF. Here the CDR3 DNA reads TGTGCCAGCAGCTTAGTTTATTCTGCGGGGGCCAACGTCCTGACTTTC. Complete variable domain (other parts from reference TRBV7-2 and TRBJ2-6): GAGVSQSPSNKVTEKGKDVELRCDPISGHTALYWYRQSLGQGLEFLIYFQGNSAPDKSGLPSDRFSAERTGGSVSTLTIQRTQQEDSAVYLCASSLVYSAGANVLTFGAGSRLTVL.

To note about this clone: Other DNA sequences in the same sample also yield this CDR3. CDR3 sequence reads: CASVRQNTEAFF. CDR3 sequence (DNA): TGTGCCAGCGTCCGGCAGAACACTGAAGCTTTCTTT. This rearrangement joins TRBV28 to TRBJ1-1; D not certain. The CDR3 runs to 12 residues. CDR1 is MDHEN, CDR2 SYDVKM, per germline. V dropped 8 bases and J dropped 1 base, with 8 bases sitting between them.

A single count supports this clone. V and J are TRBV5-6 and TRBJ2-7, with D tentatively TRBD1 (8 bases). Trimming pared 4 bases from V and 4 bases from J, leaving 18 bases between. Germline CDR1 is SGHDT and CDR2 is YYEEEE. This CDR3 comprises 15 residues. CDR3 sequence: CASSRGAGGPYEQYF. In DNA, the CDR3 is TGTGCCAGCAGCCGGGGGGCAGGGGGCCCGTACGAGCAGTACTTC.

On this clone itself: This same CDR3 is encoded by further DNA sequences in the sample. The CDR3 protein is CASSPGTVRETQYF. The CDR3 DNA reads as TGTGCCAGCTCACCGGGGACAGTCCGCGAGACCCAGTACTTC. The chain employs TRBV18 and TRBJ2-5; 7 bases agree with TRBD1. V gave up 3 bases and J gave up 5 bases; unmatched junction bases: 6. Germline CDR1 reads KGHSH; CDR2 reads LQKENI. The CDR3 is 14 amino acids.

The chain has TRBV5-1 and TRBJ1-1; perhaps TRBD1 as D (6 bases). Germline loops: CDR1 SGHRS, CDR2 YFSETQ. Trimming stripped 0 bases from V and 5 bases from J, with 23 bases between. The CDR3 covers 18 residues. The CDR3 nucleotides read TGCGCCAGCAGCTTGGCCAAGCGGGGCACAGGGAACTCGACTGAAGCTTTCTTT. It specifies CASSLAKRGTGNSTEAFF.

The CDR3 DNA follows: TGTGCCAGCAGCTTAACCCCCCTGAGGGAGTCCTACAATGAGCAGTTCTTC. This sequence encodes CASSLTPLRESYNEQFF. This chain links TRBV7-3 with TRBJ2-1, with a possible D match to TRBD2 (5 bases). The CDR3 totals 17 residues. The V end was cut by 0 bases, the J end by 1 base, with 13 bases between. Germline V gene data show CDR1 as SGHTA and CDR2 as FQGTGA.

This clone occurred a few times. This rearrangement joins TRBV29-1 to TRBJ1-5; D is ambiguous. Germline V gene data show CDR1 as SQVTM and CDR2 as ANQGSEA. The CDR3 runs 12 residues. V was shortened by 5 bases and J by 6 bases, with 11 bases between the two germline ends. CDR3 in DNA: TGCAGCGTTAAGGGTGGAGGTCAGCCCCAGCATTTT. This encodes CSVKGGGQPQHF.

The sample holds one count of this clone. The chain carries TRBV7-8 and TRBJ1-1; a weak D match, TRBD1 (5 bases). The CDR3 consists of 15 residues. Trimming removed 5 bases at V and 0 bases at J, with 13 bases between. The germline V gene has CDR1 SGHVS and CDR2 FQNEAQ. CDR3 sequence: CASSPPKGMNTEAFF. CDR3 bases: TGTGCCAGCAGCCCCCCCAAGGGGATGAACACTGAAGCTTTCTTT.

The DNA of the CDR3 is TGTGCCAGCAACAGGTACACTCAAAACACTGAAGCTTTCTTT. As protein: CASNRYTQNTEAFF. The chain combines TRBV2 with TRBJ1-1; a possible D gene is TRBD1 (5 bases). This CDR3 spans 14 amino acids. Germline CDR1 SNHLY, CDR2 FYNNEI. Trimming took off 7 bases at V and 2 bases at J, with 14 bases between the two ends.

CDR3 loop: CASQSRGGTEQFF. In DNA, the CDR3 is TGTGCCAGTCAATCTAGAGGGGGGACTGAGCAGTTCTTC. This chain joins TRBV19 and TRBJ2-1; either TRBD1 or TRBD2 may fit D (6 bases each). V shed 8 bases and J shed 9 bases, with 17 bases lying between them. The CDR3 loop spans 13 amino acids. The germline V gene has CDR1 LNHDA and CDR2 SQIVND (reference sequence).